The 4 T cell receptor beta chains below were found in one sample sequenced in a study of memory CD4+ T cells and cytomegalovirus serostatus. The sort gate was single viable CD3+CD4+CD8-CD45RO+ cells for memory CD4+ T cells. Profiling relied on immunoSEQ multiplex PCR, and the TCRdb table lists in-frame clones only, not all of them. The sample holds approximately 51,000 clones, 74% seen once. Material: memory CD4+ T cells from blood. Receptor source: an adult in good health and CMV-seropositive.

The chain combines TRBV4-2 with TRBJ2-7; a weak D match, TRBD1 (5 bases). The CDR3 is made up of 17 amino acids. From germline, CDR1 is LGHNA and CDR2 YNFKEQ. V dropped 1 base and J dropped 0 bases, with 16 bases sitting between them. Written as DNA, the CDR3 is TGTGCCAGCAGCCAAGGGGTGGCCAGGGCCATCTCCTACGAGCAGTACTTC. It is translated as CASSQGVARAISYEQYF.

On this clone itself: The junction departs from germline at one end; a sequencing error may be responsible. V usage is TRBV4-1 and J usage is TRBJ2-3, with D uncertain. Germline CDR1 is MGHRA and CDR2 is YSYEKL. The CDR3 extends over 15 amino acids. CDR3 sequence: CAGSRRVLPTNTQYF. CDR3 in DNA: TGCGCCGGCAGCCGACGTGTGTTGCCCACCAATACGCAGTATTTT.

The V and J genes are TRBV18 and TRBJ2-5; D remains unclear. The V and J ends lost 2 bases and 5 bases respectively, with 6 bases between them. CDR1 is KGHSH and CDR2 is LQKENI in the germline V gene. The CDR3 loop spans 12 amino acids. The CDR3 here is CASSPSGETQYF. Here the CDR3 DNA reads TGTGCCAGCTCACCAAGTGGGGAGACCCAGTACTTC.

This clone turned up a few times. The rearrangement joins TRBV7-2 to TRBJ1-3, with a tentative D call TRBD1 (5 bases). V was shortened by 1 base and J by 3 bases, with 7 bases between the two germline ends. Per germline, CDR1 SGHTA and CDR2 FQGNSA. This CDR3 is built from 14 residues. CDR3 coding DNA: TGTGCCAGCAGCTTAGGAGGGGATGGAAACACCATATATTTT. Translating gives CASSLGGDGNTIYF.